These 5 T cell receptor beta chains were all obtained from the same sample, sequenced in a study of T cell changes during pregnancy in multiple sclerosis. Profiling relied on immunoSEQ multiplex PCR, and the TCRdb table lists in-frame clones only, not all of them. The sample lists approximately 100,000 clones; more than 85% were seen once. The sequencing here drew on peripheral blood, taken after pregnancy. The source is a female donor with multiple sclerosis, enrolled in a pregnancy study.

The rearrangement links TRBV19 to TRBJ2-1; D is possibly TRBD2 (5 bases). This CDR3 is 15 amino acids long. V was pared by 2 bases and J by 5 bases, with 13 bases between. CDR1 and CDR2 from the germline V gene are LNHDA and SQIVND (reference sequence). The CDR3 bases are TGTGCCAGTAGTATATTCAGCGGATCTAACAATGAGCAGTTCTTC. The encoded protein is CASSIFSGSNNEQFF.

The chain employs TRBV2 and TRBJ1-2, with D tentatively TRBD1 (6 bases). CDR1 is SNHLY and CDR2 is FYNNEI in the germline V gene. The CDR3 extends over 15 amino acids. Trimming shortened V by 0 bases and J by 4 bases, and 12 bases separated the two germline ends. The CDR3 loop is CASSEAGTTTYGYTF. The CDR3 DNA follows: TGTGCCAGCAGTGAAGCGGGGACAACCACCTATGGCTACACCTTC. Together with reference TRBV2 and TRBJ1-2, the CDR3 gives the full variable domain: EPEVTQTPSHQVTQMGQEVILRCVPISNHLYFYWYRQILGQKVEFLVSFYNNEISEKSEIFDDQFSVERPDGSNFTLKIRSTKLEDSAMYFCASSEAGTTTYGYTFGSGTRLTVV.

The chain uses TRBV6-7 and TRBJ1-4; a possible D gene is TRBD1 (5 bases). TRBV6-7 is known as an ORF, though its function is uncertain. This CDR3 contains 12 residues. V gave up 5 bases and J gave up 7 bases, with 8 bases separating them. The CDR3 is CASSKGREKLFF. Written as DNA, the CDR3 is TGTGCCAGCAGTAAGGGGCGTGAAAAACTGTTTTTT.

This chain joins TRBV7-9 and TRBJ2-2, with D possibly being TRBD1 (6 bases). This CDR3 is built from 14 residues. CDR1 and CDR2 (germline): SEHNR, FQNEAQ (reference sequence). V was cut by 6 bases and J by 3 bases, with 11 bases left in between. In DNA form, the CDR3 reads TGTGCCAGCAGATGGGACACCTACACCGGGGAGCTGTTTTTT. Translating gives CASRWDTYTGELFF.

The CDR3 sequence is CASSPSGLASNYGYTF. The CDR3 DNA reads as TGTGCCAGCAGCCCCTCCGGACTAGCCTCTAACTATGGCTACACCTTC. The chain couples TRBV4-2 to TRBJ1-2, with no clear D. The CDR3 totals 16 residues. Germline V gene sequence: CDR1 LGHNA, CDR2 YNFKEQ. V was shortened by 4 bases and J by 0 bases, with 15 bases between the two germline ends.